The 32 T cell receptor beta chains listed next were all sequenced from one sample in a study of T cells in localized non-small cell lung cancer. The table came from immunoSEQ multiplex PCR; TCRdb's copy has only in-frame clones and leaves some out. This sample yields approximately 60,000 clones, of which about nine tenths are seen a single time; 1.5% to 2% belongs to the top ten. Specimen: peripheral blood, collected before any cancer treatment. These receptors came from a woman aged 40 to 75 with stage I lung adenocarcinoma.

This clone has only one observation. This chain connects TRBV10-3 to TRBJ1-5; TRBD1 matches at 7 bases. CDR3 length: 13 amino acids. After removal of 5 bases from V and 5 bases from J, the junction contained 3 bases not matched to a gene. Germline V lookup: CDR1 ENHRY, CDR2 SYGVKD. CDR3: CAISRDRDQPQHF. For the CDR3, the DNA is TGTGCCATCAGTAGAGACAGGGATCAGCCCCAGCATTTT.

This chain connects TRBV19 to TRBJ2-2; tentatively, D is TRBD2 (6 bases). The CDR3 sequence is 11 residues long. V was trimmed by 8 bases and J by 13 bases, leaving 14 bases between them. CDR1 and CDR2 from the germline V gene are LNHDA and SQIVND (reference sequence). CDR3 loop: CASSQGTGLFF. CDR3 DNA sequence: TGTGCCAGTTCCCAAGGGACTGGGCTGTTTTTT.

This sequence joins TRBV9 and TRBJ2-2; TRBD2 matches 7 bases. V gave up 2 bases and J gave up 4 bases; unmatched junction bases: 2. CDR3 size: 14 residues. Germline CDR1 is SGDLS and CDR2 is YYNGEE. The CDR3 sequence is CASSVWGGTGELFF. CDR3 nucleotides: TGTGCCAGCAGCGTGTGGGGGGGCACCGGGGAGCTGTTTTTT.

The chain links TRBV5-4 to TRBJ2-5; D might be TRBD1 or TRBD2, each matching 5 bases. Per the germline V gene, CDR1 is SGHNT and CDR2 is YYREEE (reference sequence). The CDR3 runs 14 residues. Trimming removed 4 bases at V and 0 bases at J, with 10 bases between. The CDR3 loop reads CASSPWGYQETQYF. The CDR3 DNA reads TGTGCCAGCAGCCCGTGGGGGTACCAAGAGACCCAGTACTTC.

The chain is built from TRBV27 and TRBJ1-1; tentative D call: TRBD1 (5 bases). The CDR3 length is 13 residues. Germline V CDR1 and CDR2: MNHEY, SMNVEV (reference sequence). V was shortened by 1 base and J by 6 bases, with 9 bases between the two germline ends. The CDR3 nucleotides are TGTGCCAGCAGTTTATTTGGGGCGCCTGAAGCTTTCTTT. This gives the protein CASSLFGAPEAFF.

This clone showed up just once. This sequence joins TRBV19 and TRBJ1-1, with 7 bases identical to TRBD1. From germline, CDR1 is LNHDA and CDR2 SQIVND (reference sequence). The CDR3 spans 15 residues. With 2 bases clipped from V and 1 base from J, the junction kept 4 bases outside the gene matches. The CDR3 DNA follows: TGTGCCAGTAGTATACGAGGGACAGCGAACACTGAAGCTTTCTTT. Protein sequence: CASSIRGTANTEAFF.

The genes are TRBV5-4 and TRBJ2-1; D is possibly TRBD2 (6 bases). Trimming pared 7 bases from V and 4 bases from J, leaving 15 bases between. This CDR3 has 14 residues. CDR1 SGHNT and CDR2 YYREEE come from the germline V gene (reference sequence). The CDR3 spells CASGLGSRYNEQFF. The CDR3 DNA follows: TGTGCCAGCGGTCTCGGGAGTAGGTACAATGAGCAGTTCTTC.

This chain uses TRBV30 with TRBJ1-2, with D tentatively TRBD1 (5 bases). CDR1 GTSNPN and CDR2 SVGIG come from the germline V gene (reference sequence). The CDR3 is 14 amino acids. Trimming pared 2 bases from V and 3 bases from J, leaving 13 bases between. CDR3 sequence: CAWSFAGAYYGYTF. CDR3 coding DNA: TGTGCCTGGAGTTTCGCCGGGGCTTACTATGGCTACACCTTC.

The CDR3 loop is CATNRGASVLRTDTQYF. In nucleotides, the CDR3 is TGTGCCACCAACCGTGGGGCTAGCGTCCTTCGCACAGATACGCAGTATTTT. V and J are TRBV6-4 and TRBJ2-3; TRBD2 is a possible D gene (6 bases). The germline V gene has CDR1 MRHNA and CDR2 SNTAGT. The ends were cut back, 10 bases at V and 1 base at J, with 24 bases in the middle. The CDR3 is made up of 17 amino acids.

The V and J genes are TRBV30 and TRBJ1-1; D possibly corresponds to TRBD1 (6 bases). There are 14 residues in the CDR3. Germline CDR1 is GTSNPN and CDR2 is SVGIG (reference sequence). Trimming stripped 4 bases from V and 0 bases from J, with 12 bases between. The CDR3 bases are TGTGCCTGGACCCGGACAGTCATGAACACTGAAGCTTTCTTT. It is translated as CAWTRTVMNTEAFF.

The V and J genes are TRBV15 and TRBJ2-4, with 8 bases aligning to TRBD1. Trimming cost V 2 bases and J 8 bases; bases outside gene matches: 2. The CDR3 runs 13 residues. Per germline, CDR1 LNHNV and CDR2 YYDKDF (reference sequence). The CDR3 DNA sequence: TGTGCCACCAGCAGATCGACAGGGGACATTCAGTACTTC. Its translation is CATSRSTGDIQYF.

The J gene is TRBJ2-7, the V gene TRBV19; 8 nucleotides align to TRBD2. Per germline, CDR1 LNHDA and CDR2 SQIVND (reference sequence). CDR3 length: 14 amino acids. Germline trimming cut 5 bases from V and 4 bases from J; bases unmatched to any gene: 7. The CDR3 reads CASSWASGRYEQYF. The CDR3 region has the DNA TGTGCCAGTAGTTGGGCTAGCGGGCGTTACGAGCAGTACTTC. Full variable domain (outside the CDR3, taken from reference TRBV19 and TRBJ2-7): DGGITQSPKYLFRKEGQNVTLSCEQNLNHDAMYWYRQDPGQGLRLIYYSQIVNDFQKGDIAEGYSVSREKKESFPLTVTSAQKNPTAFYLCASSWASGRYEQYFGPGTRLTVT.

This clone has just one count. This chain joins TRBV6-1 and TRBJ2-7, with D possibly matching TRBD2 (6 bases). V was pared by 5 bases and J by 4 bases, with 12 bases between. Germline loops: CDR1 MNHNS, CDR2 SASEGT. This CDR3 is built from 13 residues. The CDR3 bases are TGTGCCAGCAGTTTTCAGGGAGGTTACGAGCAGTACTTC. Translation gives CASSFQGGYEQYF.

V gene TRBV4-3 combines with J gene TRBJ2-3; 8 bases align to TRBD2. The V segment lost 3 bases and the J segment 3 bases; nucleotides outside the gene matches: 17. Germline values: CDR1 LGHNA, CDR2 YSLEER. The CDR3 runs 19 residues. The CDR3 region is CASSQHLRGNGRGTDTQYF. CDR3 nucleotides: TGCGCCAGCAGCCAGCACTTAAGGGGAAACGGGAGGGGGACAGATACGCAGTATTTT.

The chain combines TRBV20-1 with TRBJ2-1; perhaps TRBD2 as D (6 bases). This CDR3 comprises 11 residues. V dropped 6 bases and J dropped 3 bases, with 6 bases sitting between them. The germline CDR1 and CDR2 sequences are DFQATT and SNEGSKA (reference sequence). Written as DNA, the CDR3 is TGCAGTGCCGGGAGCTACAATGAGCAGTTCTTC. Protein: CSAGSYNEQFF.

V is TRBV5-6 and J is TRBJ2-1; 9 nucleotides align to TRBD1. V was clipped by 3 bases and J by 14 bases; unmatched bases: 3. The germline V gene encodes CDR1 SGHDT and CDR2 YYEEEE. CDR3 length: 11 amino acids. The CDR3 loop reads CASSSGTGKFF. DNA of the CDR3: TGTGCCAGCAGCTCCGGGACAGGGAAGTTCTTC.

Only a few counts were recorded for this clone. J is TRBJ1-5 and V is TRBV10-1, with D unresolved. Germline assignment: CDR1 WNHNN and CDR2 SYGVQD (reference sequence). The V and J ends lost 3 bases and 3 bases respectively, with 6 bases between them. This CDR3 contains 13 residues. CDR3 sequence (DNA): TGCGCCAGCAGTGATCGGTACAATCAGCCCCAGCATTTT. It encodes CASSDRYNQPQHF.

This clone was observed once. V is TRBV13 and J is TRBJ1-4; no clear D gene. V was shortened by 0 bases and J by 5 bases, with 7 bases between the two germline ends. The CDR3 spans 14 residues. CDR1 PRHDT and CDR2 FYEKMQ come from the germline V gene (reference sequence). The CDR3 sequence: CASSLGHLNEKLFF. The DNA of the CDR3 is TGTGCCAGCAGCTTAGGACACTTAAATGAAAAACTGTTTTTT.

This chain links TRBV5-4 with TRBJ2-3; 8 positions agree with TRBD1. The CDR3 runs 15 residues. V shed 0 bases, J shed 3 bases, and the junction held 3 bases outside the gene matches. Germline assignment: CDR1 SGHNT and CDR2 YYREEE (reference sequence). The CDR3 bases are TGTGCCAGCAGCTTGGACGGACAGGGAACAGATACGCAGTATTTT. Protein sequence: CASSLDGQGTDTQYF.

The chain recombines TRBV2 with TRBJ2-3; 10 nucleotides line up with TRBD2. This CDR3 is built from 15 residues. Germline trimming cut 6 bases from V and 1 base from J; bases unmatched to any gene: 4. Per the germline V gene, CDR1 is SNHLY and CDR2 is FYNNEI. The CDR3 coding sequence is TGTGCCAGCAGATGGCTAGCGGGAGGCACAGATACGCAGTATTTT. The encoded protein is CASRWLAGGTDTQYF. The complete variable domain, with remaining parts taken from reference TRBV2 and TRBJ2-3, reads EPEVTQTPSHQVTQMGQEVILRCVPISNHLYFYWYRQILGQKVEFLVSFYNNEISEKSEIFDDQFSVERPDGSNFTLKIRSTKLEDSAMYFCASRWLAGGTDTQYFGPGTRLTVL.

The chain carries TRBV11-3 and TRBJ2-1, with 7 bases fitting TRBD1. V was pared by 5 bases and J by 7 bases, with 14 bases of the junction left unmatched. Germline-derived CDR1 and CDR2 are SGHNT and YENEEA. The CDR3 spans 16 residues. DNA of the CDR3: TGTGCCAGCAGCCCAAGTGGTACAGGGGCTGTAAATGAGCAGTTCTTC. Translated: CASSPSGTGAVNEQFF.

The chain combines TRBV7-9 with TRBJ2-3, with a possible D match to TRBD2 (6 bases). Germline lookup yields CDR1 SEHNR and CDR2 FQNEAQ (reference sequence). The V gene lost 5 bases and the J gene lost 5 bases, with 17 bases spanning the gap. There are 15 residues in the CDR3. CDR3 nucleotides: TGTGCCAGCAGCCCCTGGCGGGGCGCCGGAGATACGCAGTATTTT. Translated: CASSPWRGAGDTQYF.

This chain connects TRBV6-5 to TRBJ2-5; 7 nucleotides align to TRBD1. This CDR3 has 14 amino acids. Germline V CDR1 and CDR2: MNHEY, SVGAGI. Trimming took 8 bases from V and 2 from J; bases not matched to a gene: 8. The CDR3 loop is CASCIGTAQETQYF. In nucleotides, the CDR3 is TGTGCCAGCTGTATTGGGACAGCTCAAGAGACCCAGTACTTC.

CDR3 in DNA: TGTGCCAGCAGCTTAGTAGGGCCTAGCGGGGGAGACTACGAGCAGTACTTC. It translates to CASSLVGPSGGDYEQYF. The chain links TRBV7-2 to TRBJ2-7, with 10 nucleotides matching TRBD2. Germline V CDR1 and CDR2: SGHTA, FQGNSA. Trimming removed 1 base from V and 3 bases from J; junction bases left unmatched: 9. The CDR3 has 17 amino acids.

This clone appeared a few times. The J gene is TRBJ2-7, the V gene TRBV5-1, with 9 nucleotides matching TRBD2. V was pared by 2 bases and J by 1 base, with 1 base of the junction left unmatched. CDR1 is SGHRS and CDR2 is YFSETQ in the germline V gene. CDR3 length equals 14 residues. The CDR3 loop reads CASSLAGGSYEQYF. The CDR3 DNA is TGCGCCAGCAGCTTAGCGGGGGGTTCCTACGAGCAGTACTTC. The variable domain in full, completed from reference TRBV5-1 and TRBJ2-7, reads KAGVTQTPRYLIKTRGQQVTLSCSPISGHRSVSWYQQTPGQGLQFLFEYFSETQRNKGNFPGRFSGRQFSNSRSEMNVSTLELGDSALYLCASSLAGGSYEQYFGPGTRLTVT.

This chain connects TRBV28 to TRBJ2-7; a possible D gene is TRBD1 (6 bases). The V end lost 6 bases, the J end lost 7 bases, and 16 bases lay between the germline ends. Germline loops: CDR1 MDHEN, CDR2 SYDVKM. The CDR3 spans 13 residues. The CDR3 spells CASRTGLTGEQYF. In DNA form, the CDR3 reads TGTGCCAGCAGAACAGGGCTTACGGGGGAGCAGTACTTC.

CDR3 in amino acids: CASRPTSSYNSPLHF. DNA for the CDR3: TGTGCCAGCAGGCCCACCAGCTCCTATAATTCACCCCTCCACTTT. V usage is TRBV2 and J usage is TRBJ1-6; D gene unclear. V lost 6 bases to trimming and J lost 0 bases, with 9 bases between them. Germline CDR1 reads SNHLY; CDR2 reads FYNNEI. This CDR3 contains 15 residues.

The rearrangement uses TRBV5-1 and TRBJ2-7; 7 bases match TRBD1. Trimming cost V 4 bases and J 5 bases; bases outside gene matches: 12. The CDR3 contains 15 residues. The germline CDR1 and CDR2 sequences are SGHRS and YFSETQ. CDR3 loop: CASSTGQVGIHEQYF. The CDR3 region has the DNA TGCGCCAGCAGCACCGGACAGGTCGGGATCCACGAGCAGTACTTC.

This sequence joins TRBV28 and TRBJ1-2; D gene unclear. The germline V gene has CDR1 MDHEN and CDR2 SYDVKM. The CDR3 totals 13 residues. V was clipped by 5 bases and J by 4 bases, with 11 bases between them. The CDR3 DNA is TGTGCCAGCAGTCTCGGGGATTTCTATGGCTACACCTTC. It specifies CASSLGDFYGYTF.

J is TRBJ2-7 and V is TRBV15, with 7 bases fitting TRBD2. V was clipped by 3 bases and J by 5 bases; unmatched bases: 10. Germline CDR1 reads LNHNV; CDR2 reads YYDKDF (reference sequence). The CDR3 contains 15 residues. The CDR3 region is CATSRGGGMENEQYF. The CDR3 DNA reads TGTGCCACCAGCAGGGGCGGGGGAATGGAAAACGAGCAGTACTTC.

The rearrangement joins TRBV19 to TRBJ2-1, with 10 bases aligning to TRBD2. Trimming removed 5 bases from V and 6 bases from J; junction bases left unmatched: 10. CDR1 LNHDA and CDR2 SQIVND come from the germline V gene (reference sequence). The CDR3 covers 16 residues. The CDR3 protein is CASSPTLAGAVNEQFF. Here the CDR3 DNA reads TGTGCCAGTAGTCCGACCCTAGCGGGAGCCGTCAATGAGCAGTTCTTC.

The chain combines TRBV7-9 with TRBJ1-1, with no clear D. V dropped 1 base and J dropped 1 base, with 10 bases sitting between them. Germline V gives CDR1 SEHNR, CDR2 FQNEAQ (reference sequence). The CDR3 spans 15 residues. The CDR3 DNA sequence: TGTGCCAGCAGCTTAGGAACCGCAGCGAACACTGAAGCTTTCTTT. Translating gives CASSLGTAANTEAFF. Full variable domain (outside the CDR3, taken from reference TRBV7-9 and TRBJ1-1): DTGVSQNPRHKITKRGQNVTFRCDPISEHNRLYWYRQTLGQGPEFLTYFQNEAQLEKSRLLSDRFSAERPKGSFSTLEIQRTEQGDSAMYLCASSLGTAANTEAFFGQGTRLTVV.